A selection of T cell receptor beta chains follows, all from one sample in a study of blood T cells in healthy people across ages. Via MiXCR, TCRdb re-called the 5' RACE reads, giving one row per CDR3 protein. The sample carries approximately 800,000 distinct CDR3 sequences, 62% recorded once. The sample comprised blood. These receptors were collected from a man aged 30 to 45 in good health. CDR3s leave out the opening cysteine and the closing phenylalanine or tryptophan. Clone size appears in some rows only: once, few, many, or a class for an expanded clone.

v_gene	abundance	j_gene	CDR3aa
TRBV5-1	-	TRBJ2-3	ANSAVRDPTDTQY
TRBV20-1	few	TRBJ1-5	RGGAQPQH
TRBV6-2/TRBV6-3	-	TRBJ2-7	ASSYAVGRSYEQY
TRBV15	-	TRBJ2-5	ATSRDPAGAQETQY
TRBV18	-	TRBJ1-1	ASSPRLDRTTNTEAF
TRBV2	-	TRBJ2-7	ASSEIQDEQY
TRBV9	-	TRBJ2-3	ASSGGHPTDTQY
TRBV6-2/TRBV6-3	few	TRBJ2-1	ASRELNREQF
TRBV20-1	-	TRBJ2-2	SANLPSGGARTTGELF
TRBV15	-	TRBJ2-1	ATSRLTSGGNEQF
TRBV30	once	TRBJ1-1	AGYRAPVTEAF
TRBV20-1	once	TRBJ1-2	SALPGGNYGYT
TRBV3-1	-	TRBJ2-5	ASSQDIAYQETQY
TRBV20-1	-	TRBJ2-5	SARYPGTPQETQY
TRBV7-8	many	TRBJ2-2	ASSLRGPNTGELF
TRBV6-2/TRBV6-3	-	TRBJ2-7	ASSYGQGAHEQY
TRBV6-1	-	TRBJ2-1	ASSETSGSDEQF
TRBV29-1	-	TRBJ1-1	SVKTHEAF
TRBV15	few	TRBJ1-1	ATSTRARDTEAF
TRBV29-1	few	TRBJ2-7	SVGPGYSYEQY
TRBV5-1	-	TRBJ2-5	ASTSGLAVNNEQY
TRBV12-3/TRBV12-4	-	TRBJ2-3	ASSLYDVASTDTQY
TRBV7-2	-	TRBJ1-2	ASSARQQGAVGYT
TRBV15	-	-	ATSRDRAETQY